This T cell receptor beta chain emerged from a study of response to subunit inactivated influenza vaccine. The table lists this clonotype with a few counts. Its antigen remains unidentified. TCRdb used MiXCR to reprocess the RT-PCR reads, holding one entry per CDR3 protein. The repertoire has hundreds of thousands of distinct CDR3 sequences, about 7.6% of them found once; the top ten carry 13%. Study-wide results and caveats: Every seasonal influenza vaccination brings in few new T cells, the authors suggested.

Germline lookup yields CDR1 LGHDT and CDR2 YNNKEL (reference sequence). This CDR3 is 14 amino acids long. V was pared by 3 bases and J by 4 bases, with 10 bases between. The genes are TRBV3-1 and TRBJ2-4; no firm D call. This specimen was PBMCs from blood, taken about 24 months after vaccination. The origin of this receptor is a man aged 45-69 years who received an inactivated influenza vaccine. The CDR3 loop is CASSQASRKNIQYF. The CDR3 nucleotides read TGTGCCAGCAGCCAGGCGTCTCGGAAAAACATTCAGTACTTC.